This T cell receptor beta chain was observed in a study of lymphopenia after photon versus proton radiotherapy. Method: immunoSEQ multiplex PCR; TCRdb's copy keeps in-frame clones and lacks some. The profile shows around 66,000 clones, around 87% of them singletons. Per the germline V gene, CDR1 is SQVTM and CDR2 is ANQGSEA. The CDR3 runs 13 residues. V lost 2 bases and J 10 bases, leaving 15 bases between the germline ends. The source of this sequence is a man between 40 and 49 years old with gastric cancer. The chain uses TRBV29-1 and TRBJ2-1; D could derive from TRBD1 or TRBD2 (5 bases each). Sequenced here: peripheral blood, sampled from a patient treated with photon-based radiotherapy. The CDR3 here is CSVEKGRNGEQFF. CDR3 DNA sequence: TGCAGCGTTGAAAAGGGACGCAATGGGGAGCAGTTCTTC.